The sequence of this T cell receptor (beta chain) was determined in a study of human T cells and chemical hapten exposure. Study-level background: Across its approximately 23 weeks, the study gave patients weekly diphenylcyclopropenone doses to the scalp.

The time point was: patch test 3, about 24 weeks after DPC sensitization. Treatment denoted: therapeutic diphenylcyclopropenone sensitization with weekly scalp DPC. Donation of samples came from alopecia patients who were 18 to 70 years old and suitable for DPC. Individual cDNA molecules each carried unique molecular identifiers attached by the library. TCRdb recomputed calls from the RACE reads with MiXCR, one row per CDR3 protein. Altogether 150,000 to 200,000 distinct CDR3 sequences are present, about a quarter being singletons, with the ten largest covering around 1.9%. This clonotype was counted a few times. The sample here was whole blood, taken in connection with sensitization to the hapten diphenylcyclopropenone (DPC). This sequence originates from a woman between 18 and 29 years old with alopecia areata. Some clones in this sample may be carry-over from other donors' samples.

CDR3 bases: TGCGCCAGCAGCATTCGGACAGCAGAGACCCAGTACTTC. It is translated as CASSIRTAETQYF. The rearrangement uses TRBV5-1 and TRBJ2-5; TRBD1 might be the D (6 bases). Germline-derived CDR1 and CDR2 are SGHRS and YFSETQ. This CDR3 has 13 residues. Trimming took off 4 bases at V and 4 bases at J, with 11 bases between the two ends.